This TCR beta chain was profiled in a study of blood T cell repertoires in COVID-19 (TCRdb year 2020). The study in broad terms: Samples covering the acute and convalescent phases of COVID-19 were provided by collaborators in the United States, Italy and Spain. Sample metadata almost always included a de-identified subject ID, COVID-19 status, age in years and sex. HLA class I and class II types, where available, came from metadata supplied by the sample provider rather than from assay-based typing. The repertoires were released in a freely available public database intended as a resource for research on the immune response to SARS-CoV-2. The prospective study material was composed of cDNA or gDNA derived from T cells, B-cell-depleted T cells, or PBMCs. Subjects who had been exposed to COVID-19, were actively infected with it, or had recovered from it provided the deeply sampled blood TCRbeta repertoires that made up the dataset. Samples came from the ongoing ImmuneRACE study (first 160 participants) plus 1,254 subjects from 6 global collaborators.

The paper's findings and limits, for the study overall: The quantity of clinical and demographic metadata differed by source and by participant and was supplied without curation.

A note on this clone: Its target antigen remains unknown. No much larger clone exists at a distance of one base, and base qualities are not known.

TCRbeta CDR3 regions were amplified from genomic DNA by means of the immunoSEQ Assay, a bias-controlled multiplex PCR. Turning to the authors' computational methods: Nucleated cell counts per sample were estimated from amplification of reference gene primers within the assay. To quantify the absolute abundance of each unique TCRbeta CDR3 rearrangement, sequence reads were collapsed and filtered. For each sample, productive Simpson clonality was calculated as the square root of Simpson's diversity index across productive rearrangements. TCRdb took over this immuneACCESS table, retaining in-frame rearrangements with V and J assigned. Such tables are incomplete; in checked studies, under half of the missing clones stem from an unresolved V gene, and the remainder is unexplained. V and J calls and clone size are those listed in that table; D and trimming were worked out from the DNA. Present in this sample are roughly 180,000 clones, 81% of which were seen just once. The top ten clones comprise approximately 10% of the sample.

In Seattle, one collaborating source enrolled patients while the infection was active and tracked those patients longitudinally over the course of disease. The collaborating institutions used their own protocols to collect whole blood in K2EDTA tubes. For TCRbeta analysis, collaborators shipped samples in one of three forms: frozen whole blood, isolated PBMCs, or DNA extracted from either of those sample types. V and J are truncated by 0 bases and 0 bases respectively, leaving an intervening sequence of 13 bases. The CDR3 holds 17 amino acids from the cysteine to the phenylalanine. Just CDR3 DNA is preserved here, 51 bases in frame from base 1. Taken from the germline V gene, the CDR1 and CDR2 loops are SGHAT and FQNNGV.

The clonotype comes from a woman in her forties with COVID-19, enrolled during active disease. The rearranged segments are TRBV11-2 and TRBJ2-3; a weak D assignment points to TRBD2 (5 bases agree). Sample: peripheral blood. CDR3 sequence: CASSLDHRRESTDTQYF. The DNA is TGTGCCAGCAGCTTAGATCACCGACGGGAAAGCACAGATACGCAGTATTTT. With the portions outside the CDR3 filled from the reference TRBV11-2 and TRBJ2-3 genes, the complete variable region becomes EAGVAQSPRYKIIEKRQSVAFWCNPISGHATLYWYQQILGQGPKLLIQFQNNGVVDDSQLPKDRFSAERLKGVDSTLKIQPAKLEDSAVYLCASSLDHRRESTDTQYFGPGTRLTVL.